This passage covers 10 T cell receptor beta chains from one sample sequenced in a study of blood T cell repertoires in COVID-19. Libraries were prepared by immunoSEQ multiplex PCR; TCRdb keeps only in-frame clonotypes and omits some of them. The sample contains around 260,000 clones, roughly 89% of which appear only once. Sequencing used peripheral blood. The receptor set was obtained from a woman aged 40 to 49 who had recovered from COVID-19.

Here the CDR3 reads CASISTSSYEQYF. CDR3 sequence (DNA): TGTGCCAGCATTTCGACTAGTTCCTACGAGCAGTACTTC. The V and J genes are TRBV28 and TRBJ2-7; a weak D match, TRBD2 (6 bases). V lost 7 bases, J lost 1 base, and 11 bases lay in between. CDR1 MDHEN and CDR2 SYDVKM come from the germline V gene. The CDR3 has 13 residues.

This clone was recorded once. The rearrangement joins TRBV7-9 to TRBJ1-2; 9 bases align to TRBD1. The CDR3 covers 16 residues. Germline CDR1 and CDR2: SEHNR and FQNEAQ (reference sequence). Trimming took 0 bases from V and 3 from J; bases not matched to a gene: 5. The CDR3 DNA reads as TGTGCCAGCAGCTTAGCTGGGACAGGGCTACACTATGGCTACACCTTC. Its translation: CASSLAGTGLHYGYTF.

The rearrangement uses TRBV4-1 and TRBJ2-5, with 7 bases matching TRBD2. Germline lookup yields CDR1 MGHRA and CDR2 YSYEKL. V lost 0 bases, J lost 5 bases, and 6 bases stayed unmatched. The CDR3 is made up of 15 amino acids. CDR3 region: CASSQDPSGGETQYF. In DNA, the CDR3 is TGCGCCAGCAGCCAAGATCCTAGCGGAGGGGAGACCCAGTACTTC.

The rearrangement joins TRBV6-4 to TRBJ2-2, with a possible D match to TRBD1 (5 bases). CDR1 is MRHNA, CDR2 SNTAGT, per germline. V dropped 6 bases and J dropped 4 bases, with 12 bases sitting between them. This CDR3 has 14 residues. The CDR3 loop is CASSPQGVTGELFF. The CDR3 coding sequence is TGTGCCAGCAGCCCTCAGGGCGTCACCGGGGAGCTGTTTTTT.

V usage is TRBV5-1 and J usage is TRBJ2-7, with TRBD2 matching 8 bases. V lost 0 bases and J lost 2; bases outside the gene matches: 16. This CDR3 spans 19 amino acids. In germline, CDR1 is SGHRS, CDR2 YFSETQ. The DNA for the CDR3 is TGCGCCAGCAGCTTGGCTTCTCGAGGGTTGGGCGGGAGGACCTACGAGCAGTACTTC. It encodes CASSLASRGLGGRTYEQYF.

The V and J genes are TRBV5-1 and TRBJ2-2, with D maybe TRBD1 (6 bases). The CDR3 contains 15 residues. Germline V gene data show CDR1 as SGHRS and CDR2 as YFSETQ. With 1 base removed from V and 3 bases from J, the gap between germline ends came to 10 bases. The chain's CDR3 is CASSLRDKYTGELFF. In DNA form, the CDR3 reads TGCGCCAGCAGCTTGAGGGACAAGTACACCGGGGAGCTGTTTTTT.

The rearrangement uses TRBV18 and TRBJ2-3; TRBD2 might be the D (5 bases). The CDR3 runs to 12 residues. CDR1 and CDR2 from the germline V gene are KGHSH and LQKENI. V dropped 3 bases and J dropped 6 bases, with 7 bases sitting between them. The CDR3 region has the DNA TGTGCCAGCTCACCGGACTGGGATACGCAGTATTTT. Amino acid sequence: CASSPDWDTQYF.

The DNA for the CDR3 is TGTGCCTGGTCGGGGTCCTATGGCTACACCTTC. This sequence encodes CAWSGSYGYTF. The chain employs TRBV30 and TRBJ1-2, with D hard to call. The CDR3 spans 11 residues. V was cut by 5 bases and J by 4 bases, with 8 bases left in between. Germline V CDR1 and CDR2: GTSNPN, SVGIG (reference sequence).

This chain connects TRBV6-5 to TRBJ2-1; D gene ambiguous. The ends were cut back, 2 bases at V and 9 bases at J, with 8 bases in the middle. This CDR3 has 12 amino acids. The germline gives CDR1 MNHEY, CDR2 SVGAGI. CDR3 residues: CASSYGVGEQFF. CDR3 DNA: TGTGCCAGCAGTTACGGTGTCGGTGAGCAGTTCTTC.

The chain couples TRBV4-1 to TRBJ1-2, with D perhaps matching TRBD1 (6 bases). The CDR3 spans 14 residues. Germline CDR1 reads MGHRA; CDR2 reads YSYEKL. Deletions cut 1 base from V and 4 bases from J, with 10 bases between. The CDR3 reads CASSQGSQGYGYTF. CDR3 coding DNA: TGCGCCAGCAGCCAAGGATCACAGGGCTATGGCTACACCTTC.